This TCR beta chain is drawn from a study of cytomegalovirus exposure and HLA in healthy donors. Primers: 60 Vbeta forward and 13 Jbeta reverse. The data were produced by immunoSEQ multiplex PCR, yet TCRdb's version contains in-frame clones alone and is incomplete. Of 150,000 to 200,000 clones listed, approximately 80% are singletons. The V gene's germline CDR1 is SEHNR and CDR2 FQNEAQ (reference sequence). Trimming shortened V by 4 bases and J by 2 bases, and 21 bases separated the two germline ends. The CDR3 length is 17 residues. Study results and caveats: Generally TCR sequences proved uncommon, though certain public TCRs appeared in numerous donors. Confirmation in vitro established that three CMV-associated chains were specific for CMV antigens.

A single count supports this clone. Antigen: not known. J is TRBJ2-7 and V is TRBV7-9; perhaps TRBD1 as D (6 bases). What was sequenced was PBMCs. This receptor was obtained from a man aged 18 to 35 in good health and CMV-seronegative. The CDR3: CASSSRDKFRDTYEQYF. The CDR3 DNA sequence: TGTGCCAGCAGCTCGCGAGATAAATTCCGGGACACCTACGAGCAGTACTTC.